This entry is about one T cell receptor beta chain. No antigen is known for it. Input was 2 ug genomic DNA, or all available if less. This table comes from immunoSEQ multiplex PCR, and its TCRdb copy is limited to in-frame clones, with some not included. The profile shows about 30,000 clones, approximately 91% of them singletons. The sample originates from a study of glioma-infiltrating T cells after dendritic cell vaccination. This CDR3 comprises 14 residues. V was cut by 7 bases and J by 7 bases, with 14 bases left in between. In germline, CDR1 is LNHDA, CDR2 SQIVND (reference sequence). Findings and caveats of the study: Higher TCR clonality did not directly relate to longer survival.

The chain has TRBV19 and TRBJ1-6; D possibly corresponds to TRBD1 (6 bases). The receptor's source is a human donor with glioblastoma. This sample comprised blood, obtained before dendritic cell vaccination. CDR3 DNA: TGTGCCAGTACATCCGGGACATTCAATTCACCCCTCCACTTT. Its protein is CASTSGTFNSPLHF.